This T cell receptor beta chain was retrieved from a study of blood T cell repertoires in COVID-19. Some clones are missing from TCRdb's copy, which holds only in-frame ones; the method was immunoSEQ multiplex PCR. The table records about 76,000 clones, about 90% of them present only once. This CDR3 contains 15 residues. Germline assignment: CDR1 MNHEY and CDR2 SMNVEV (reference sequence). V lost 2 bases, J lost 7 bases, and 8 bases stayed unmatched. The chain employs TRBV27 and TRBJ2-7; 10 bases fit TRBD2. Sequencing was done on a sample of peripheral blood. The source is a human donor in a cohort sampled during active COVID-19. CDR3 DNA sequence: TGTGCCAGCAGTTTACGGGCTAGCGGGGGTGGGGAGCAGTACTTC. It translates to CASSLRASGGGEQYF.